The T cell receptor beta chain described here comes from a study of identifying expanded T cells in peripheral blood. Sequencing used immunoSEQ multiplex PCR; TCRdb keeps in-frame clones, though not all of them. The data hold tens of thousands of clones, with about 88% observed a single time. Germline V lookup: CDR1 PRHDT, CDR2 FYEKMQ (reference sequence). This CDR3 spans 11 amino acids. V was shortened by 5 bases and J by 3 bases, with 3 bases between the two germline ends. This clone has only one observation. The chain uses TRBV13 and TRBJ2-3; no definite D call. This clonotype was obtained from a person between 18 and 70 years old in good health. Sequencing was performed on blood. The CDR3 region is CASSMTDTQYF. The DNA for the CDR3 is TGTGCCAGCAGCATGACAGATACGCAGTATTTT.